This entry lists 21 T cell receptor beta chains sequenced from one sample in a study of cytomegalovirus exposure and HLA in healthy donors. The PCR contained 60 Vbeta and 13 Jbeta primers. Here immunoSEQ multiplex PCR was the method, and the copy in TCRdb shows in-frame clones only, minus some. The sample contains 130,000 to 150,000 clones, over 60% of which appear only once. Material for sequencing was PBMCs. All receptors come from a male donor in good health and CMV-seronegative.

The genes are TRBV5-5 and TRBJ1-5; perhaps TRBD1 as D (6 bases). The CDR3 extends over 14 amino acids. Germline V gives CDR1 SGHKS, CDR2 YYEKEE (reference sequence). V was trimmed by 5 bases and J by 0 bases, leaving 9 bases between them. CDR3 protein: CASSRGFSNQPQHF. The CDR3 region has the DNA TGTGCCAGCAGTAGGGGGTTTAGCAATCAGCCCCAGCATTTT.

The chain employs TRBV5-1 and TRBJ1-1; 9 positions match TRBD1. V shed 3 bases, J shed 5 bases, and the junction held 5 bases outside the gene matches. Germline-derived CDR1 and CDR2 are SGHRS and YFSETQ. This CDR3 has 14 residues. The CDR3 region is CASSWGQGGTEAFF. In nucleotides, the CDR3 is TGCGCCAGCAGCTGGGGACAGGGTGGGACTGAAGCTTTCTTT.

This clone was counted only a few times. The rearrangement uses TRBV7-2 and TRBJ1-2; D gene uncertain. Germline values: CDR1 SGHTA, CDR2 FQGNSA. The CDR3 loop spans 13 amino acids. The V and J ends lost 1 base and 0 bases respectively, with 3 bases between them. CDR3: CASSLVTNYGYTF. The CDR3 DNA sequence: TGTGCCAGCAGCTTAGTTACTAACTATGGCTACACCTTC.

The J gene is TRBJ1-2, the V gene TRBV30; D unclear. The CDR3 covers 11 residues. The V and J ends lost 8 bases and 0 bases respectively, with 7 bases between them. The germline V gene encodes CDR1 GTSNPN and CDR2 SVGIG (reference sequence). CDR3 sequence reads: CAATANYGYTF. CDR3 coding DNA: TGTGCCGCAACAGCTAACTATGGCTACACCTTC.

The CDR3 spells CASSLVQGAGGNQPQHF. CDR3 coding DNA: TGTGCCAGCAGCTTGGTTCAGGGGGCAGGAGGCAATCAGCCCCAGCATTTT. This chain uses TRBV5-6 with TRBJ1-5, with 8 bases matching TRBD1. The germline V gene encodes CDR1 SGHDT and CDR2 YYEEEE. The CDR3 has 17 residues. The junction had 7 bases not matched to a gene; V was cut back by 0 bases and J by 2 bases.

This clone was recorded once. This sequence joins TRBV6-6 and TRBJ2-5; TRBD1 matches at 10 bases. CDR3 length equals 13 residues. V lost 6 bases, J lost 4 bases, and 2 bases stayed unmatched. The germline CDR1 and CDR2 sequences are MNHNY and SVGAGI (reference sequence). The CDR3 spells CASRTGGRETQYF. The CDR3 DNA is TGTGCCAGCAGGACAGGGGGCAGAGAGACCCAGTACTTC.

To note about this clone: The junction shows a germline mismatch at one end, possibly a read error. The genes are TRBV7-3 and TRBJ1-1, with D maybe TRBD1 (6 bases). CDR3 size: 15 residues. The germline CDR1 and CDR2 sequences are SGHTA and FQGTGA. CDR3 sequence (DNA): TGTTCCAGCAGCTTAACGGGGACAACGAACACTGAAGCTTTCTTT. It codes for CSSSLTGTTNTEAFF.

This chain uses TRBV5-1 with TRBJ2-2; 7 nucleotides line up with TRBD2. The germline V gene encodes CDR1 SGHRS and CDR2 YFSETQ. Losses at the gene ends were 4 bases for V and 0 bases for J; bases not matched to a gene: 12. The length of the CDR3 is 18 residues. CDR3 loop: CASSALLADLANTGELFF. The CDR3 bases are TGCGCCAGCAGCGCCCTTCTAGCGGACCTCGCGAACACCGGGGAGCTGTTTTTT.

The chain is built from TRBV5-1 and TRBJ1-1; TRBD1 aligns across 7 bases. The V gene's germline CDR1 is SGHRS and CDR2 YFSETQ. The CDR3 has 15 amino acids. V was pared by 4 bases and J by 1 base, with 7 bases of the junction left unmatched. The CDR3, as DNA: TGCGCCAGCAGCCCTCATTGGACAGGGAACACTGAAGCTTTCTTT. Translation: CASSPHWTGNTEAFF.

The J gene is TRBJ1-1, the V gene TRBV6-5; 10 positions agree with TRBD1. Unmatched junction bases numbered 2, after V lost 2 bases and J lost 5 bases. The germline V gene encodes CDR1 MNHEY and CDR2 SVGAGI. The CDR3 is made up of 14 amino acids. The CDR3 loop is CASSYRTGGTEAFF. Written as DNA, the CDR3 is TGTGCCAGCAGTTACAGGACAGGGGGGACTGAAGCTTTCTTT.

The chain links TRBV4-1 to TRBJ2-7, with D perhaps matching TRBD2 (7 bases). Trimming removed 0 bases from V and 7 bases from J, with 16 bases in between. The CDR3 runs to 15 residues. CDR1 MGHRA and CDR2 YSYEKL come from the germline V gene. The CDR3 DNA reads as TGCGCCAGCAGCCAAGATCCCGGGGGGCAGTGGGAGCAGTACTTC. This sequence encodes CASSQDPGGQWEQYF.

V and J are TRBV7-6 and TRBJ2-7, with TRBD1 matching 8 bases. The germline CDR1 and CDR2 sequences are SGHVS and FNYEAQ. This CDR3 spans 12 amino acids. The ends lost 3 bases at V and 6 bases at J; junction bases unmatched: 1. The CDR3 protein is CASSFTGGEQYF. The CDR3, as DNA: TGTGCCAGCAGCTTCACAGGGGGCGAGCAGTACTTC.

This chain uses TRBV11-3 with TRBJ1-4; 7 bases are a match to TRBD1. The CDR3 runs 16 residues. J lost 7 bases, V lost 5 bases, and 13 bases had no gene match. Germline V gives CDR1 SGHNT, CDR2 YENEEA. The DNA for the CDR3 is TGTGCCAGCAGCCCGACACCCTGGACAGGTGGTGAAAAACTGTTTTTT. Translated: CASSPTPWTGGEKLFF. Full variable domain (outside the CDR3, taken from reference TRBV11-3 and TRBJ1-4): EAGVVQSPRYKIIEKKQPVAFWCNPISGHNTLYWYLQNLGQGPELLIRYENEEAVDDSQLPKDRFSAERLKGVDSTLKIQPAELGDSAVYLCASSPTPWTGGEKLFFGSGTQLSVL.

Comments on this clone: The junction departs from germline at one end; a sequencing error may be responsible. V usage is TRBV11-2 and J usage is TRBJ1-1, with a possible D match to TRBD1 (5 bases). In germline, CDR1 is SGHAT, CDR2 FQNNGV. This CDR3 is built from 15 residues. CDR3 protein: CAGSLEARVSTEAFF. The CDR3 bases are TGTGCCGGCAGCTTAGAGGCCAGGGTGAGCACTGAAGCTTTCTTT.

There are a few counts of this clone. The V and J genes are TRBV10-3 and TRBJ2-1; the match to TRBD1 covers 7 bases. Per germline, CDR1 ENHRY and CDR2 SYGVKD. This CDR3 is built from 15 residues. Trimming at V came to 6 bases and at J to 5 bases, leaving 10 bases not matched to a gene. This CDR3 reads CAISKPGQIDNEQFF. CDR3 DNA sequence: TGTGCCATCAGCAAGCCGGGACAGATAGACAATGAGCAGTTCTTC.

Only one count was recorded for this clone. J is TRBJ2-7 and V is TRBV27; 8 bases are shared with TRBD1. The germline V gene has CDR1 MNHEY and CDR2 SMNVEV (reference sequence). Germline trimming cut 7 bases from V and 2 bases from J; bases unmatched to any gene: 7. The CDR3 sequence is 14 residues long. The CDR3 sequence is CASTPRDRPYEQYF. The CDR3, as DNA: TGTGCCAGCACCCCCCGGGACAGGCCCTACGAGCAGTACTTC.

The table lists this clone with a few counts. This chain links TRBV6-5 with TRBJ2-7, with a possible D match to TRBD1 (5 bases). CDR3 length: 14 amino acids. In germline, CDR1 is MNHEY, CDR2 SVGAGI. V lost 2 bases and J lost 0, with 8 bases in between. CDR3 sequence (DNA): TGTGCCAGCAGTTACGCAGGGTCCTCCTACGAGCAGTACTTC. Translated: CASSYAGSSYEQYF.

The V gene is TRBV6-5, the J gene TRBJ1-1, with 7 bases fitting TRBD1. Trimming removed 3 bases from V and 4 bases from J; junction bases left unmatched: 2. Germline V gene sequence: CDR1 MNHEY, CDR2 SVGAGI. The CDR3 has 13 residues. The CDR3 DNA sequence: TGTGCCAGCAGTTATGGGGACAGCACTGAAGCTTTCTTT. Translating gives CASSYGDSTEAFF.

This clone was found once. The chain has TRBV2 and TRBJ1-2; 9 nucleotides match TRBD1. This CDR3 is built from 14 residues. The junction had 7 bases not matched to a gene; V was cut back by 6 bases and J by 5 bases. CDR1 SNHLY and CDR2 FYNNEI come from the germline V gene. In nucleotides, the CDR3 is TGTGCCAGCAGGTCGACAGGGGGGATTTATGGCTACACCTTC. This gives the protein CASRSTGGIYGYTF.

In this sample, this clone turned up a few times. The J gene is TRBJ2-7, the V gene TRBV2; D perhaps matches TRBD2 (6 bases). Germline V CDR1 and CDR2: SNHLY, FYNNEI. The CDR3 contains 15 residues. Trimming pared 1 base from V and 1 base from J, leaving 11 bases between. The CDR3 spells CASSEGRDWSYEQYF. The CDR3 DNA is TGTGCCAGCAGTGAAGGGCGGGATTGGTCCTACGAGCAGTACTTC.

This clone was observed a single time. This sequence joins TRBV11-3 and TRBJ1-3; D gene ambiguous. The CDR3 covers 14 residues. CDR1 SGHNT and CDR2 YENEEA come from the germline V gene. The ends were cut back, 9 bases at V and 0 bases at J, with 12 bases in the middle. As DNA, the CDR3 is TGTGCCAGTAGGAGGGCAGACTCTGGAAACACCATATATTTT. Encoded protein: CASRRADSGNTIYF.